This passage covers 26 T cell receptor beta chains from one sample sequenced in a study of cytomegalovirus exposure and HLA in healthy donors (TCRdb year 2017). Library prep was done by the immunoSEQ multiplex PCR assay. For the multiplex PCR, a mixture combining 60 forward primers for TCR Vbeta segments and 13 reverse primers for TCR Jbeta segments was used. TCRdb provides this immuneACCESS table in a form limited to in-frame rearrangements. Some clones are lacking; in checked studies, under half of them reflect an unresolved V gene, and why the rest are absent is not known. The table for this sample lists approximately 150,000 clones; roughly three quarters of them were counted only once. Roughly 4% of the sample rests with the top ten. The sample comprised PBMCs. The source is a man between 60 and 75 years old in good health and CMV-seronegative.

This chain joins TRBV19 and TRBJ2-6; TRBD1 is a possible D gene (5 bases). The CDR3 length is 18 residues. V dropped 3 bases and J dropped 0 bases, with 15 bases sitting between them. The V gene's germline CDR1 is LNHDA and CDR2 SQIVND (reference sequence). The CDR3 here is CASSMIRARGSGANVLTF. DNA for the CDR3: TGTGCCAGTAGTATGATCAGGGCCCGTGGCTCTGGGGCCAACGTCCTGACTTTC.

This chain joins TRBV5-6 and TRBJ2-7; tentatively, D is TRBD1 (6 bases). CDR3 length equals 17 residues. The germline V gene has CDR1 SGHDT and CDR2 YYEEEE. Trimming took off 2 bases at V and 0 bases at J, with 18 bases between the two ends. The CDR3 reads CASSLRLQGRVSYEQYF. DNA for the CDR3: TGTGCCAGCAGCTTAAGGCTACAGGGAAGAGTCTCCTACGAGCAGTACTTC.

The CDR3 DNA reads TGTGCCTGGAGTGTACTGTGGGGGGATGGGACCGGGGAGCTGTTTTTT. As protein: CAWSVLWGDGTGELFF. V usage is TRBV30 and J usage is TRBJ2-2, with a tentative D call TRBD2 (6 bases). The germline V gene encodes CDR1 GTSNPN and CDR2 SVGIG (reference sequence). Trimming took off 0 bases at V and 5 bases at J, with 16 bases between the two ends. The CDR3 loop spans 16 amino acids.

The chain recombines TRBV4-3 with TRBJ2-5; 7 bases agree with TRBD1. The CDR3 runs to 15 residues. V lost 4 bases and J lost 2; bases outside the gene matches: 7. The V gene's germline CDR1 is LGHNA and CDR2 YSLEER. Written as DNA, the CDR3 is TGCGCCAGCAGCCCCACAGGGGAGATTCAAGAGACCCAGTACTTC. Amino acid sequence: CASSPTGEIQETQYF.

This clone was detected a few times. The gene calls are TRBV7-3 and TRBJ2-3; D may be TRBD2 (5 bases). This CDR3 has 15 amino acids. V gave up 2 bases and J gave up 2 bases, with 11 bases separating them. Germline loops: CDR1 SGHTA, CDR2 FQGTGA. The CDR3 nucleotides are TGTGCCAGCAGCTTAGGTCTCGACTACACAGATACGCAGTATTTT. It translates to CASSLGLDYTDTQYF. Full variable domain (remainder filled in from reference TRBV7-3 and TRBJ2-3): GAGVSQTPSNKVTEKGKYVELRCDPISGHTALYWYRQSLGQGPEFLIYFQGTGAADDSGLPNDRFFAVRPEGSVSTLKIQRTERGDSAVYLCASSLGLDYTDTQYFGPGTRLTVL.

In DNA form, the CDR3 reads TGTGCCAGTAGTATAGTTGGACAGAGAAAAAACATTCAGTACTTC. It encodes CASSIVGQRKNIQYF. J is TRBJ2-4 and V is TRBV19; D might be TRBD1 (6 bases). Looked up from germline, CDR1 is LNHDA and CDR2 is SQIVND (reference sequence). This CDR3 comprises 15 residues. V lost 1 base to trimming and J lost 4 bases, with 11 bases between them.

V is TRBV4-2 and J is TRBJ2-1, with TRBD2 as a possible D gene (7 bases). The CDR3 runs 17 residues. Germline-derived CDR1 and CDR2 are LGHNA and YNFKEQ. Trimming took 6 bases from V and 2 from J, leaving 20 bases between them. The CDR3 DNA reads TGTGCCAGCAGTAACGACGGGGGGCGAATCCCCTACAATGAGCAGTTCTTC. Amino acids: CASSNDGGRIPYNEQFF.

The chain is built from TRBV9 and TRBJ2-7; TRBD1 is a possible D gene (6 bases). Germline V lookup: CDR1 SGDLS, CDR2 YYNGEE. The CDR3 has 15 residues. The V and J ends lost 3 bases and 2 bases respectively, with 15 bases between them. This CDR3 is CASSATGKGTYEQYF. CDR3 bases: TGTGCCAGCAGCGCTACAGGGAAGGGTACCTACGAGCAGTACTTC.

The rearrangement joins TRBV5-4 to TRBJ2-7, with D possibly TRBD2 on 5 matching bases. Trimming pared 3 bases from V and 2 bases from J, leaving 18 bases between. This CDR3 region has 16 residues. CDR1 and CDR2 (germline): SGHNT, YYREEE (reference sequence). CDR3 coding DNA: TGTGCCAGCAGCTCGGCAATGGGGAGCATTCCCTACGAGCAGTACTTC. It is translated as CASSSAMGSIPYEQYF.

The chain's CDR3 is CASSRDSSGRTPYEQYF. The CDR3 region has the DNA TGTGCCAGCAGCCGCGATTCTAGCGGGAGGACCCCATACGAGCAGTACTTC. The gene calls are TRBV2 and TRBJ2-7, with 11 positions matching TRBD2. With 6 bases clipped from V and 4 bases from J, the junction kept 14 bases outside the gene matches. This CDR3 comprises 17 residues. Germline CDR1 reads SNHLY; CDR2 reads FYNNEI.

The chain employs TRBV11-1 and TRBJ1-4, with 11 bases lining up with TRBD1. Per the germline V gene, CDR1 is SGHAT and CDR2 is FQDESV (reference sequence). This CDR3 has 14 residues. Trimming at V came to 7 bases and at J to 6 bases, leaving 4 bases not matched to a gene. Written as DNA, the CDR3 is TGTGCCAGCAACAAGGGACAGGGGGATGAAAAACTGTTTTTT. Protein: CASNKGQGDEKLFF.

This rearrangement joins TRBV6-1 to TRBJ2-2; maybe TRBD1 (6 bases). Germline CDR1 MNHNS, CDR2 SASEGT. V lost 1 base and J lost 6, with 15 bases in between. The CDR3 has 16 residues. CDR3 residues: CASSEGQGIWAGELFF. In nucleotides, the CDR3 is TGTGCCAGCAGTGAAGGTCAGGGGATTTGGGCCGGGGAGCTGTTTTTT.

This clone was counted once. The gene calls are TRBV5-4 and TRBJ1-3; the match to TRBD1 covers 8 bases. V was clipped by 4 bases and J by 0 bases; unmatched bases: 6. Germline values: CDR1 SGHNT, CDR2 YYREEE (reference sequence). The CDR3 is made up of 16 amino acids. This CDR3 reads CASSLPGQASGNTIYF. In DNA, the CDR3 is TGTGCCAGCAGCCTGCCGGGACAGGCCTCTGGAAACACCATATATTTT.

This clone was detected a few times. In DNA form, the CDR3 reads TGTGCCAGCAGCCGTGACAGGGGAGGGAATTCACCCCTCCACTTT. Translating it yields CASSRDRGGNSPLHF. The rearrangement joins TRBV7-9 to TRBJ1-6, with 8 bases matching TRBD1. Looked up from germline, CDR1 is SEHNR and CDR2 is FQNEAQ (reference sequence). V lost 5 bases, J lost 7 bases, and 7 bases stayed unmatched. The CDR3 is made up of 15 amino acids.

The rearrangement links TRBV5-1 to TRBJ2-1, with 10 bases lining up with TRBD2. There are 16 residues in the CDR3. V lost 0 bases, J lost 2 bases, and 2 bases stayed unmatched. From germline, CDR1 is SGHRS and CDR2 YFSETQ. Here the CDR3 reads CASSLGTSGPYNEQFF. In DNA, the CDR3 is TGCGCCAGCAGCTTGGGGACTAGCGGACCCTACAATGAGCAGTTCTTC.

V and J are TRBV6-1 and TRBJ2-1; 7 bases are shared with TRBD2. CDR1 MNHNS and CDR2 SASEGT come from the germline V gene. V trimming: 2 bases; J trimming: 13 bases; junction bases outside the gene matches: 11. The CDR3 is 14 residues long. CDR3 nucleotide sequence: TGTGCCAGCAGTGAATTGGGGGGGAGGGTTGATCAGTTCTTC. Translated, it gives CASSELGGRVDQFF.

The chain uses TRBV7-8 and TRBJ2-3; TRBD2 agrees at 9 bases. The V gene's germline CDR1 is SGHVS and CDR2 FQNEAQ. This CDR3 spans 16 amino acids. Germline trimming cut 0 bases from V and 5 bases from J; bases unmatched to any gene: 6. Here the CDR3 reads CASSLAGGRGGDTQYF. The DNA of the CDR3 is TGTGCCAGCAGCTTAGCTGGCGGGAGGGGGGGAGATACGCAGTATTTT. Using reference TRBV7-8 and TRBJ2-3 for the parts outside the CDR3, the full variable domain is GAGVSQSPRYKVAKRGQDVALRCDPISGHVSLFWYQQALGQGPEFLTYFQNEAQLDKSGLPSDRFFAERPEGSVSTLKIQRTQQEDSAVYLCASSLAGGRGGDTQYFGPGTRLTVL.

The chain couples TRBV7-2 to TRBJ1-5; D is unresolved. Germline lookup yields CDR1 SGHTA and CDR2 FQGNSA. V was clipped by 2 bases and J by 5 bases, with 7 bases between them. The CDR3 loop spans 13 amino acids. CDR3 nucleotide sequence: TGTGCCAGCAGCTTAACTACGGATCAGCCCCAGCATTTT. Its translation: CASSLTTDQPQHF.

The rearrangement uses TRBV5-1 and TRBJ1-2, with D uncertain. The CDR3 is 14 amino acids. Per the germline V gene, CDR1 is SGHRS and CDR2 is YFSETQ. V gave up 0 bases and J gave up 8 bases, with 14 bases separating them. In DNA, the CDR3 is TGCGCCAGCAGCTTGGGATTCAACTCCCGGGGCTACACCTTC. This codes for CASSLGFNSRGYTF.

The genes are TRBV28 and TRBJ1-1, with 7 bases fitting TRBD1. The germline gives CDR1 MDHEN, CDR2 SYDVKM. Trimming cost V 6 bases and J 4 bases; bases outside gene matches: 8. This CDR3 region has 14 residues. As DNA, the CDR3 is TGTGCCAGCAGATACAGGGGCGAGAGCACTGAAGCTTTCTTT. It yields the protein CASRYRGESTEAFF. Looking up the rest from reference TRBV28 and TRBJ1-1 gives the full variable domain: DVKVTQSSRYLVKRTGEKVFLECVQDMDHENMFWYRQDPGLGLRLIYFSYDVKMKEKGDIPEGYSVSREKKERFSLILESASTNQTSMYLCASRYRGESTEAFFGQGTRLTVV.

In its sample, this clone was seen once. DNA for the CDR3: TGCGCCAGCAGGGATACTAGCGGGAGTAACGACGAGCAGTACTTC. Residues: CASRDTSGSNDEQYF. The rearrangement links TRBV5-1 to TRBJ2-7, with 11 bases fitting TRBD2. With V trimmed by 5 bases and J by 5 bases, 9 bases remained unmatched. CDR1 and CDR2 from the germline V gene are SGHRS and YFSETQ. This CDR3 is 15 amino acids long.

The chain carries TRBV18 and TRBJ2-7, with D uncertain. The CDR3 runs to 16 residues. Germline lookup yields CDR1 KGHSH and CDR2 LQKENI. The V end lost 0 bases, the J end lost 6 bases, and 18 bases lay between the germline ends. The CDR3 DNA is TGTGCCAGCTCACCACCGACGGCAGGCCTACGACGCGAGCAGTACTTC. Translated: CASSPPTAGLRREQYF.

The chain is built from TRBV5-1 and TRBJ2-3, with 13 bases aligning to TRBD2. This CDR3 has 15 amino acids. V dropped 4 bases and J dropped 6; count of bases not matched to a gene: 5. Germline CDR1 SGHRS, CDR2 YFSETQ. CDR3 DNA: TGCGCCAGCAGCCCGAAACTAGCGGGAGGGGATACGCAGTATTTT. The encoded protein is CASSPKLAGGDTQYF.

As regards this clone: Mismatch with germline at one junction end may stem from a read error. The gene calls are TRBV7-7 and TRBJ2-1; possible D gene TRBD2, 5 bases. The CDR3 contains 13 residues. Germline loops: CDR1 SSHAT, CDR2 FNYEAQ (reference sequence). Here the CDR3 reads CASSLDSSGEQFF. In nucleotides, the CDR3 is TGTGCTAGCAGCTTAGATTCGAGCGGTGAGCAGTTCTTC.

This sequence joins TRBV7-3 and TRBJ1-1, with D perhaps matching TRBD1 (5 bases). From germline, CDR1 is SGHTA and CDR2 FQGTGA. Trimming removed 2 bases at V and 4 bases at J, with 11 bases between. The CDR3 is 14 residues long. The CDR3 region has the DNA TGTGCCAGCAGCTTAGCCGGGGGGGGCACTGAAGCTTTCTTT. Its translation: CASSLAGGGTEAFF.

As regards this clone: The same CDR3 arises from other DNA sequences in this sample as well. The chain joins TRBV29-1 to TRBJ2-7; possible D gene TRBD2, 5 bases. V was trimmed by 3 bases and J by 6 bases, leaving 9 bases between them. CDR1 is SQVTM, CDR2 ANQGSEA, per germline. The CDR3 extends over 11 amino acids. DNA for the CDR3: TGCAGCGTTGAGAGGGTTGGCGAGCAGTACTTC. Its protein is CSVERVGEQYF.